This T cell receptor beta chain was captured by sequencing in a study of blood T cells in healthy people across ages (dated by TCRdb to the mid-2010s). About the full investigation: In model experiments, template switching captured about one uniquely barcoded TCR beta cDNA molecule for every two T cells. Age-related changes in TCR beta repertoire diversity were measured in the study by deep sequencing normalized with unique cDNA molecular identifiers. Four age groups were formed from the donors: young (average approximately 17 years), middle-aged (just under 40), aged (more than 55) and long-lived (about 80). To avoid experimental bias, donors of different ages were randomly spread across the sequencing lanes. Using the same blood draw, the study looked at two additional independent replicas of 1 million unique cDNA reads for two donors, one aged 18 to 29 and the other aged 80 or older. Broad study findings and their caveats: The percentage of naive T cells measured by flow cytometry correlated strongly with observed TCR beta diversity. Compared with the aged group, more naive CD4+ T cells, fewer expanded clones and increased TCR diversity were shown by the long-lived group, suggesting age selection. Estimates of total diversity based on one million sequenced T cells were considered lower bounds and underestimates. As age increased, observed TCR beta diversity per million T cells dropped in a roughly linear way, and a significant reduction was already evident by age 40. Bulk unsorted PBMC profiling prevented conclusive comparison of naive and antigen-experienced compartments. The CMV infection status of donors was not known, potentially confounding age-related changes in expanded clonotypes.

The library was obtained by 5' RACE. The instrument given in TCRdb is Illumina HiSeq 2500. A second roughly 6 to 12 cycle PCR used a sample-barcoded 5' primer and a J-beta primer mix. A unique molecular identifier was introduced onto each TCR beta cDNA molecule by a template-switch 5' adaptor carrying 12 random nucleotides. Each sample yielded at least 3 million CDR3-containing paired-end reads. First-strand cDNA synthesis was performed from all RNA using the Mint cDNA synthesis kit, with priming by a TRBC-specific oligonucleotide. After uracil-DNA glycosylase treatment, a first 18-cycle PCR used universal primers M1SS and BC2_uni_R on all cDNA. The paper's processing steps were these. For normalization, 1 million high-quality reads, each with a distinct molecular identifier, were randomly selected from each sample. Instead of being binned into consensus sequences, reads with shared molecular identifiers were discarded. MiTCR, set to a Q25 quality threshold and the strictest error-elimination algorithm, was used for CDR3 identification, clonotype clustering and error correction. A nonparametric unseen species model with Euler transformation was used to estimate a lower bound on total TCR beta diversity. TCRdb handled the public reads itself, with Q25 trimming in fastp and clone calling in MiXCR, and kept productive beta chains. Entries are consolidated by CDR3 protein sequence, retaining the most common genes and DNA. What appears here as the V and J calls and clone size reflects TCRdb's work, not the paper's. This sample gives 700,000 to 800,000 distinct CDR3 sequences in total; about 42% of them show up just once. The ten largest clones represent around 20% of the sample.

Comment on this clonotype: No cognate antigen has been identified for it. No base qualities exist here, and no much larger clone lies one base off it.

Inclusive of the bounding cysteine and phenylalanine, the CDR3 is 18 residues long. Only the CDR3 part of the read is kept: 54 bases, read in frame from the first base. Compared with germline, V lacks 0 bases and J lacks 2 bases; bases without a gene match: 10. Looking up the germline V gene yields CDR1 MNHEY and CDR2 SVGEGT. The roughly 38 donors, aged roughly 6 to 95 years, were systemically healthy Caucasian individuals from Russia. About 10 milliliters of peripheral blood were collected from each donor into EDTA-treated Vacutainer tubes. Ficoll-Paque density-gradient centrifugation was used to isolate PBMCs, with at least 7 million per sample. Trizol reagent was used to extract total RNA from the PBMCs, yielding at least 5.5 micrograms per sample. Naive CD45RAhigh/CD27high T cell percentages were measured by flow cytometry on a PBMC aliquot from every donor.

The sequence links TRBV6-2 or TRBV6-3 to TRBJ2-7; TRBD2 fits 10 bases in the junction. The sequence derives from a woman aged 55-69 years in good health. Sample: blood. The CDR3 region has the sequence CASSYSSTGLAVTYEQYF. The DNA sequence is TGTGCCAGCAGTTACTCCTCCACCGGACTAGCGGTGACCTACGAGCAGTACTTC.